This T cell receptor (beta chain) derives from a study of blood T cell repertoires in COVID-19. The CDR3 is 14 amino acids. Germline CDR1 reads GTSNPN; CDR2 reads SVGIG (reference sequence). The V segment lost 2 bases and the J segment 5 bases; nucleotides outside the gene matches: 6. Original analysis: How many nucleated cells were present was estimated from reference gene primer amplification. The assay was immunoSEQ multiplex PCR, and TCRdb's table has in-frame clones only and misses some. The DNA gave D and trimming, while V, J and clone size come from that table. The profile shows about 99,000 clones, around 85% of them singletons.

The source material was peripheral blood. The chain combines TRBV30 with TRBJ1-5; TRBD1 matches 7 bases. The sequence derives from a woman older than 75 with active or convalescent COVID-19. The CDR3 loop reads CAWSTGTVHQPQHF. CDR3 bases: TGTGCCTGGAGTACCGGGACAGTTCATCAGCCCCAGCATTTT.